The rows below give T cell receptor beta chains drawn from one sample of a study of blood T cell repertoires in COVID-19. This table comes from immunoSEQ multiplex PCR, and its TCRdb copy is limited to in-frame clones, with some not included. The table records about 35,000 clones, around 80% of them present only once. Sequences were obtained from peripheral blood. The receptors originated from a man at least 80 years old with active or convalescent COVID-19. Both conserved end residues are part of each CDR3. The D gene is left open where the match is weak. Some rows have no size entry. The others give once, few or many, or a class for an expanded clone.

V gene: TRBV7-2; D gene: -; J gene: TRBJ2-3; clone size: -; CDR3 protein: CASSLAGGMGTDTQYF; CDR3 DNA: TGTGCCAGCAGCTTAGCCGGCGGGATGGGCACAGATACGCAGTATTTT
V gene: TRBV5-1; D gene: -; J gene: TRBJ2-7; clone size: few; CDR3 protein: CASSLPGDGAREQYF; CDR3 DNA: TGCGCCAGCAGCCTTCCTGGGGATGGGGCGCGGGAGCAGTACTTC
V gene: TRBV5-4; D gene: -; J gene: TRBJ1-3; clone size: few; CDR3 protein: CASSSFPRRRTYSGNTIYF; CDR3 DNA: TGTGCCAGCAGCTCCTTCCCCCGGCGGAGGACTTACTCTGGAAACACCATATATTTT
V gene: TRBV19; D gene: TRBD1; J gene: TRBJ1-2; clone size: -; CDR3 protein: CASSYRGLGYGYTF; CDR3 DNA: TGTGCCAGTAGTTACAGGGGGCTAGGCTATGGCTACACCTTC
V gene: TRBV11-2; D gene: TRBD1; J gene: TRBJ1-2; clone size: few; CDR3 protein: CASSSYYRGRRYGYTF; CDR3 DNA: TGTGCCAGCAGCTCCTATTACAGGGGACGACGCTATGGCTACACCTTC
V gene: TRBV5-4; D gene: TRBD2; J gene: TRBJ2-1; clone size: -; CDR3 protein: CASSPTSGDNEQFF; CDR3 DNA: TGTGCCAGCAGCCCGACTAGCGGTGACAATGAGCAGTTCTTC
V gene: TRBV29-1; D gene: -; J gene: TRBJ2-3; clone size: -; CDR3 protein: CSGAGISGNTQYF; CDR3 DNA: TGCAGCGGGGCCGGGATCTCGGGAAATACGCAGTATTTT
V gene: TRBV7-3; D gene: -; J gene: TRBJ1-1; clone size: -; CDR3 protein: CASSLFGGNTEAFF; CDR3 DNA: TGTGCCAGCAGCTTATTCGGGGGGAACACTGAAGCTTTCTTT
V gene: TRBV12-5; D gene: TRBD1; J gene: TRBJ2-5; clone size: -; CDR3 protein: CASGYVTRDRRKETQYF; CDR3 DNA: TGTGCTAGTGGTTACGTCACCCGGGACAGGAGAAAAGAGACCCAGTACTTC
V gene: TRBV27; D gene: TRBD1; J gene: TRBJ1-1; clone size: -; CDR3 protein: CASSLGPGGAGTEAFF; CDR3 DNA: TGTGCCAGCAGTTTAGGGCCAGGGGGCGCAGGCACTGAAGCTTTCTTT
V gene: TRBV7-8; D gene: TRBD2; J gene: TRBJ2-5; clone size: -; CDR3 protein: CASSLAPLLAGGVETQYF; CDR3 DNA: TGTGCCAGCAGCTTAGCGCCATTGCTAGCGGGAGGGGTGGAGACCCAGTACTTC
V gene: TRBV6-5; D gene: TRBD2; J gene: TRBJ2-2; clone size: -; CDR3 protein: CASKQREGRTGELFF; CDR3 DNA: TGTGCCAGCAAGCAGCGGGAGGGCCGTACCGGGGAGCTGTTTTTT
V gene: TRBV9; D gene: TRBD1; J gene: TRBJ2-7; clone size: -; CDR3 protein: CASSARDRGLYNEQYF; CDR3 DNA: TGTGCCAGCAGCGCCCGGGACAGGGGGCTTTATAACGAGCAGTACTTC
V gene: TRBV29-1; D gene: -; J gene: TRBJ2-1; clone size: -; CDR3 protein: CSVSQSYNEQFF; CDR3 DNA: TGCAGCGTTTCTCAGTCCTACAATGAGCAGTTCTTC
V gene: TRBV7-9; D gene: TRBD1; J gene: TRBJ1-1; clone size: -; CDR3 protein: CASSTGTGGTEAFF; CDR3 DNA: TGTGCCAGCAGCACCGGGACAGGAGGCACTGAAGCTTTCTTT
V gene: TRBV13; D gene: TRBD2; J gene: TRBJ2-7; clone size: few; CDR3 protein: CASSGASGSFREQYF; CDR3 DNA: TGTGCCAGCAGCGGCGCTAGCGGGAGCTTTCGCGAGCAGTACTTC
V gene: TRBV10-3; D gene: TRBD2; J gene: TRBJ2-7; clone size: -; CDR3 protein: CAIRPIAGEAEQYF; CDR3 DNA: TGTGCCATCAGGCCTATAGCGGGAGAAGCCGAGCAGTACTTC
V gene: TRBV7-2; D gene: TRBD1; J gene: TRBJ1-1; clone size: -; CDR3 protein: CASSRAGGTEAFF; CDR3 DNA: TGTGCCAGCAGCAGAGCAGGGGGGACTGAAGCTTTCTTT
V gene: TRBV7-2; D gene: TRBD2; J gene: TRBJ2-4; clone size: few; CDR3 protein: CASSLEVAGVKNIQYF; CDR3 DNA: TGTGCCAGCAGCTTAGAGGTAGCGGGAGTAAAAAACATTCAGTACTTC
V gene: TRBV6-2/TRBV6-3; D gene: -; J gene: TRBJ1-2; clone size: -; CDR3 protein: CASSYSLSGYTF; CDR3 DNA: TGTGCCAGCAGTTACTCGTTGAGTGGCTACACCTTC
V gene: TRBV6-2/TRBV6-3; D gene: TRBD2; J gene: TRBJ2-3; clone size: -; CDR3 protein: CASSYRLGGDTQYF; CDR3 DNA: TGTGCCAGCAGTTACAGGCTGGGAGGGGATACGCAGTATTTT
V gene: TRBV9; D gene: TRBD2; J gene: TRBJ2-3; clone size: -; CDR3 protein: CASSRTSGRVDTQYF; CDR3 DNA: TGTGCCAGCAGCCGGACTAGCGGGAGAGTGGATACGCAGTATTTT
V gene: TRBV5-4; D gene: -; J gene: TRBJ2-3; clone size: -; CDR3 protein: CASSLSIAAITDTQYF; CDR3 DNA: TGTGCCAGCAGCTTGTCGATAGCGGCCATCACAGATACGCAGTATTTT
V gene: TRBV6-6; D gene: -; J gene: TRBJ1-1; clone size: once; CDR3 protein: CASSSQGGTEAFF; CDR3 DNA: TGTGCCAGCAGTTCCCAAGGAGGCACTGAAGCTTTCTTT
V gene: TRBV19; D gene: TRBD1; J gene: TRBJ2-7; clone size: once; CDR3 protein: CASSQTGGTRSEQYF; CDR3 DNA: TGTGCCAGTAGCCAGACAGGGGGTACCCGTAGCGAGCAGTACTTC
V gene: TRBV5-1; D gene: TRBD1; J gene: TRBJ2-1; clone size: -; CDR3 protein: CASSLTGGKIGEQFF; CDR3 DNA: TGCGCCAGCAGCTTGACAGGGGGCAAGATCGGTGAGCAGTTCTTC
V gene: TRBV14; D gene: -; J gene: TRBJ2-6; clone size: medium-sized; CDR3 protein: CASSQTRVVGANVLTF; CDR3 DNA: TGTGCCAGCAGCCAGACTAGGGTGGTTGGGGCCAACGTCCTGACTTTC
V gene: TRBV6-2/TRBV6-3; D gene: -; J gene: TRBJ2-3; clone size: -; CDR3 protein: CASSPHSPTGDTQYF; CDR3 DNA: TGTGCCAGCAGCCCTCACAGCCCTACAGGGGATACGCAGTATTTT
V gene: TRBV18; D gene: -; J gene: TRBJ1-6; clone size: -; CDR3 protein: CASSPDRNGSPLHF; CDR3 DNA: TGTGCCAGCTCACCGGACAGAAATGGCTCACCCCTCCACTTT
V gene: TRBV6-5; D gene: -; J gene: TRBJ2-1; clone size: -; CDR3 protein: CASGLGLSYNEQFF; CDR3 DNA: TGTGCCAGCGGTCTAGGACTATCCTACAATGAGCAGTTCTTC
V gene: TRBV7-9; D gene: TRBD1; J gene: TRBJ1-2; clone size: -; CDR3 protein: CASSLVSPARGYGYTF; CDR3 DNA: TGTGCCAGCAGCTTAGTCTCCCCGGCCAGGGGGTATGGCTACACCTTC
V gene: TRBV27; D gene: TRBD2; J gene: TRBJ2-1; clone size: -; CDR3 protein: CASSFGLVDYNEQFF; CDR3 DNA: TGTGCCAGCAGTTTTGGACTAGTTGACTACAATGAGCAGTTCTTC
V gene: TRBV9; D gene: -; J gene: TRBJ1-6; clone size: once; CDR3 protein: CASSAEAASTLHF; CDR3 DNA: TGTGCCAGCAGCGCCGAAGCGGCTAGCACCCTCCACTTT
V gene: TRBV4-3; D gene: -; J gene: TRBJ1-1; clone size: -; CDR3 protein: CASSRNVGGPNTEAFF; CDR3 DNA: TGCGCCAGCAGCCGAAACGTGGGAGGACCGAACACTGAAGCTTTCTTT
V gene: TRBV25-1; D gene: -; J gene: TRBJ2-7; clone size: -; CDR3 protein: CASSATPHSYEQYF; CDR3 DNA: TGTGCCAGCAGTGCCACTCCCCACTCCTACGAGCAGTACTTC
V gene: TRBV4-1; D gene: TRBD1; J gene: TRBJ1-5; clone size: few; CDR3 protein: CASSQVSGQGARNQPQHF; CDR3 DNA: TGCGCCAGCAGCCAAGTTAGTGGGCAGGGGGCAAGAAATCAGCCCCAGCATTTT
V gene: TRBV14; D gene: TRBD1; J gene: TRBJ1-1; clone size: few; CDR3 protein: CASSQARGRTEAFF; CDR3 DNA: TGTGCCAGCAGCCAAGCCAGGGGGCGCACTGAAGCTTTCTTT
V gene: TRBV6-5; D gene: -; J gene: TRBJ2-1; clone size: -; CDR3 protein: CASSYSGGEKFF; CDR3 DNA: TGTGCCAGCAGTTACTCGGGGGGTGAGAAGTTCTTC
V gene: TRBV7-2; D gene: TRBD2; J gene: TRBJ2-1; clone size: -; CDR3 protein: CASSLVTAGGEQFF; CDR3 DNA: TGTGCCAGCAGCTTAGTGACTGCGGGGGGGGAGCAGTTCTTC
V gene: TRBV12-3/TRBV12-4; D gene: -; J gene: TRBJ2-1; clone size: -; CDR3 protein: CASIVRGNEQFF; CDR3 DNA: TGTGCCAGCATTGTCAGGGGCAATGAGCAGTTCTTC
V gene: TRBV6-2/TRBV6-3; D gene: TRBD2; J gene: TRBJ2-5; clone size: -; CDR3 protein: CASSYAAGGPVAWTQYF; CDR3 DNA: TGTGCCAGCAGTTACGCGGCGGGAGGGCCGGTCGCGTGGACCCAGTACTTC
V gene: TRBV5-6; D gene: TRBD1; J gene: TRBJ1-2; clone size: many; CDR3 protein: CASSTGDYGYTF; CDR3 DNA: TGTGCCAGCAGCACAGGGGACTATGGCTACACCTTC
V gene: TRBV29-1; D gene: -; J gene: TRBJ2-2; clone size: -; CDR3 protein: CSAVYTGELFF; CDR3 DNA: TGCAGCGCCGTTTACACCGGGGAGCTGTTTTTT
V gene: TRBV30; D gene: -; J gene: TRBJ2-1; clone size: -; CDR3 protein: CAWSFGRGSMGGEQFF; CDR3 DNA: TGTGCCTGGAGCTTCGGAAGGGGATCGATGGGTGGTGAGCAGTTCTTC
V gene: TRBV12-3/TRBV12-4; D gene: -; J gene: TRBJ2-5; clone size: -; CDR3 protein: CASSPYQETQYF; CDR3 DNA: TGTGCCAGCAGCCCGTACCAAGAGACCCAGTACTTC
V gene: TRBV7-6; D gene: TRBD2; J gene: TRBJ2-5; clone size: -; CDR3 protein: CASSRLTSGPRQTQYF; CDR3 DNA: TGTGCCAGCAGCAGACTAACTAGCGGACCACGGCAGACCCAGTACTTC